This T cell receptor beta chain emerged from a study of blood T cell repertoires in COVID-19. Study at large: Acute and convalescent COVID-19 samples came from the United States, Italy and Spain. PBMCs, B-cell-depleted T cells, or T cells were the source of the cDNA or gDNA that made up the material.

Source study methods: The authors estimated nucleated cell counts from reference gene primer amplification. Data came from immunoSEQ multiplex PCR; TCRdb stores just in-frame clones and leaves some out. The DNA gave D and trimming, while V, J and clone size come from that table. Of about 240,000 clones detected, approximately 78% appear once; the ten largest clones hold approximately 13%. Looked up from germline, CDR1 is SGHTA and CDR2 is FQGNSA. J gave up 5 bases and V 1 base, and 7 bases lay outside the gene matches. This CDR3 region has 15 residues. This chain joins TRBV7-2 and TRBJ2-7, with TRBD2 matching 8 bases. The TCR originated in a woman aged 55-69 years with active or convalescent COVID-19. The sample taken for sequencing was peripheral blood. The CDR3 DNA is TGTGCCAGCAGCTTAGGGCTCGGGGGGGCCCACGAGCAGTACTTC. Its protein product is CASSLGLGGAHEQYF.